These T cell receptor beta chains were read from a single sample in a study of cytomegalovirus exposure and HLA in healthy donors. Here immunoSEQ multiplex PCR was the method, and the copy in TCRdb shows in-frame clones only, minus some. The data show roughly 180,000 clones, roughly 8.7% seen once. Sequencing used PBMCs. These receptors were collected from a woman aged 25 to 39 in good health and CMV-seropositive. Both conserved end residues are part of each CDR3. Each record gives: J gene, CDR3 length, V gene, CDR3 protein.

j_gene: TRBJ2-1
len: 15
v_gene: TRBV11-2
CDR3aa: CASRTSGSGTNEQFF

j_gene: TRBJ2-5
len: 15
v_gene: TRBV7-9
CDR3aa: CASSLLGQGSGTQYF

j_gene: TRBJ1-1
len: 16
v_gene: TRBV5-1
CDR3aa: CASSLGQGSMNTEAFF

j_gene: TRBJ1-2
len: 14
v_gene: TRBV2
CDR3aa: CARELPGQGYGYTF

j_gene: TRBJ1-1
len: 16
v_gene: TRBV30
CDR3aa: CAWRQGRGDMNTEAFF

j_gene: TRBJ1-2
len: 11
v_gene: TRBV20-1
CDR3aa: CSAPQAYGYTF

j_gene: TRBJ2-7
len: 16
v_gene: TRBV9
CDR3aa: CASSGPRGTEAYEQYF

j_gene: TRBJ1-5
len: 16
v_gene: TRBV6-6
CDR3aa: CASSFIQGAINQPQHF

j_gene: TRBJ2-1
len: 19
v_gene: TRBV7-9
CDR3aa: CASSRTDRPWEGRGNEQFF

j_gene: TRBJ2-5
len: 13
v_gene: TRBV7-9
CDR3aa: CASSLALRETQYF

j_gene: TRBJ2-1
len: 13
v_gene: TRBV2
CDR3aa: CASSNGLASEQFF

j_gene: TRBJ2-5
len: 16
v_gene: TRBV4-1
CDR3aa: CASRKIAGGGKETQYF

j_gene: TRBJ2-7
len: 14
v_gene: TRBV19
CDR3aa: CASSKQASSYEQYF

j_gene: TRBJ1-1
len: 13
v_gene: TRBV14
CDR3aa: CASASQGYTEAFF

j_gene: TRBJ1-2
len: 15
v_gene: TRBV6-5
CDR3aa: CASSFSPGQNYGYTF

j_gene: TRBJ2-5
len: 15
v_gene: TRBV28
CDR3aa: CASSLALAGDYTQYF

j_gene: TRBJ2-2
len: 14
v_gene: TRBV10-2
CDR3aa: CASQLAGEVGELFF

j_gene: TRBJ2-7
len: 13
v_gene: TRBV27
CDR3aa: CASSLSSNYEQYF

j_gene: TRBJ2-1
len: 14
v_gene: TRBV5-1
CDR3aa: CASSLETLYNEQFF

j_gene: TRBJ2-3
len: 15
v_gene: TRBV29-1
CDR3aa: CSVEEGRRLADTQYF

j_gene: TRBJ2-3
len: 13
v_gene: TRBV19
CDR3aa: CASSRGATDTQYF

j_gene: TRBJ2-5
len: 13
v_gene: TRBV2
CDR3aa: CASKRRGSETQYF

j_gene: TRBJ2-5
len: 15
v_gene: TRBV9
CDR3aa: CASSVHRGVQETQYF

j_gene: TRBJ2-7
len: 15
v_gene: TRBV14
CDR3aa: CASSPLTSGSREQYF

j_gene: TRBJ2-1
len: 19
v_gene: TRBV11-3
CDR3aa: CASSLDRWGRSSSYNEQFF

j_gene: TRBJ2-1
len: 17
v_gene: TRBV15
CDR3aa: CATSRVGGQGFYNEQFF

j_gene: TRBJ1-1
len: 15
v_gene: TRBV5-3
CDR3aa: CARSLAARGNTEAFF

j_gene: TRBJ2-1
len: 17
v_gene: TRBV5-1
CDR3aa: CASSYGLAGRSWNEQFF

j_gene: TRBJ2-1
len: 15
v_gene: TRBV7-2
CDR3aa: CASTLLSGIYNEQFF

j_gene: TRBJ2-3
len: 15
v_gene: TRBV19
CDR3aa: CASTLAGGSGDTQYF

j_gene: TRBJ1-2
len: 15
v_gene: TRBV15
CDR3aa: CATSPPDRGRYGYTF

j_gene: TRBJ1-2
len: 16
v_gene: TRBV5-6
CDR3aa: CASTVGVERGHYGYTF

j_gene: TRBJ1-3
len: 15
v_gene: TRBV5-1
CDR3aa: CASTLGATYGNTIYF

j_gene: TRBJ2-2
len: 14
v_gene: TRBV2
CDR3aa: CASRRVESTGELFF

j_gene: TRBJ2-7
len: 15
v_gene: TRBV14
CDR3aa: CASSQTSGGFYEQYF

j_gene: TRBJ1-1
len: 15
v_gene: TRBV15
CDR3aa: CATSRDRGSYTEAFF

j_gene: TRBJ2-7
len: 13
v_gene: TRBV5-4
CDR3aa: CASALFDRNEQYF

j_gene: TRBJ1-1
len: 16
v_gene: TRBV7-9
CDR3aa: CASSLADRDRESEAFF

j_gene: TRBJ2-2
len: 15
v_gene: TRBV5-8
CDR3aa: CASSPGRVDTGELFF

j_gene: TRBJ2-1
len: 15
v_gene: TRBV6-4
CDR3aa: CASSEGRVALNEQFF

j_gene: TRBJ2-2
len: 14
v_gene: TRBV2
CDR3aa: CASKGQGITGELFF

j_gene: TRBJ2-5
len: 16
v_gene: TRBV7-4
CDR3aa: CASSLASTGAQETQYF

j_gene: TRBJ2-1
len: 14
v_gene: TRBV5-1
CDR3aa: CASSDRGSYNEQFF

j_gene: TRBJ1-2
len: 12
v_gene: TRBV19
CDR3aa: CASRGQARGYTF

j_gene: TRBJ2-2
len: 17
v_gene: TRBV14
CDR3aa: CASSQGPDRQSTGELFF

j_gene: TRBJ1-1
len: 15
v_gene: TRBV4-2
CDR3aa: CASSQGDRMNTEAFF

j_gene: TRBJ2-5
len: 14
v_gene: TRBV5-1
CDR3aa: CASSPGGGTETQYF

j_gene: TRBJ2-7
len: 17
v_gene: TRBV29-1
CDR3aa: CSVSGLSTPGEVREQYF

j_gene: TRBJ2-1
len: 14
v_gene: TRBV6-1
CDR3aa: CASSRWASGNEQFF

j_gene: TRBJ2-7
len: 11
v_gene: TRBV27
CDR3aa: CASSRSYEQYF

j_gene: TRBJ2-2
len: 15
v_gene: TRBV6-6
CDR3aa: CASSPGGARTGELFF

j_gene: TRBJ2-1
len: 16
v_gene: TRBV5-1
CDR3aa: CASSLGPRANDNEQFF

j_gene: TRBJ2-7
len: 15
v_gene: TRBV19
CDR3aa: CASSMGQGFYYEQYF